The T cell receptor (beta chain) under discussion was sequenced for a study of PD-L1 blockade in urothelial cancer. Study-wide background: Across blood samples, T cells had a median count of approximately 140,000.

This CDR3 is 13 amino acids long. The germline V gene has CDR1 SGHTA and CDR2 FQGNSA. V shed 5 bases and J 7 bases; nucleotides not matched to a gene: 5. Using immunoSEQ multiplex PCR, the repertoire was profiled, and TCRdb retains in-frame clones only, with some absent. The sample has more than 35,000 clones; roughly 78% are singletons. Patients were diagnosed with urothelial carcinoma, either locally advanced or metastatic. This chain joins TRBV7-2 and TRBJ1-5; 7 nucleotides agree with TRBD1. The clonotype comes from a man in his 70s with urothelial cancer. The sequences come from PBMCs, collected around atezolizumab (anti-PD-L1) treatment. The CDR3: CASSVQGSQPQHF. In DNA, the CDR3 is TGTGCCAGCAGCGTACAGGGGTCCCAGCCCCAGCATTTT.